This T cell receptor beta chain was retrieved from a study of memory CD4+ T cells and cytomegalovirus serostatus. Study context: This sample comes from healthy Belgian adults, about nine CMV seropositive, around 26 seronegative.

Only in-frame clones appear in the TCRdb table, and some are missing; sequencing was by immunoSEQ multiplex PCR. The sample yields tens of thousands of clones, around 74% seen once. In regard to this clone: What it recognizes is unknown.

Study-level points and caveats: The CMV-associated TCR signature appears largely within the CD4+ memory repertoire.

The CDR3 runs 17 residues. V gave up 5 bases and J gave up 1 base; unmatched junction bases: 11. The sort gate was single viable CD3+CD4+CD8-CD45RO+ cells for memory CD4+ T cells. Donors' CMV status reflects serum IgG against pp150, pp28, p38, p52. This rearrangement joins TRBV23-1 to TRBJ2-7, with 10 bases aligning to TRBD2. TRBV23-1 falls under the ORF class, with uncertain function. Material for sequencing was memory CD4+ T cells from blood. This sequence was found in an adult in good health and CMV-seropositive. CDR3 bases: TGCGCCAGCAGTTATACTTTGTCTAGCGGGGGATCCTACGAGCAGTACTTC. The encoded protein is CASSYTLSSGGSYEQYF.